This T cell receptor beta chain was documented in a study of Graves' ophthalmopathy and Graves' hyperthyroidism. Study outcomes and limitations: Most expanded clonotypes in thyroid above 0.001 frequency also showed up in blood. Predictions made by the model for ophthalmopathy progression reached approximately 70% sensitivity and almost 75% specificity.

RNA transcripts were the source from which TCR beta CDR3 regions were amplified. Scientists carried out first-round RT-PCR using HTBI primers and then a second-round multiplex PCR. TCRdb ran MiXCR on the multiplex PCR reads and lists one entry per CDR3 protein. Here the sample spans about 410,000 distinct CDR3 sequences, roughly 18% being singletons. Germline CDR1 is SEHNR and CDR2 is FQNEAQ (reference sequence). The CDR3 runs 15 residues. The study excluded patients with other autoimmune diseases, uncontrolled infections, pregnancy or lactation. This clonotype has a count of ten or more. The antigen remains unidentified. An end of the junction does not agree with germline; a read error may underlie this.

This TCR derives from a woman aged 18-29 years with Graves' ophthalmopathy. The sample consisted of peripheral blood. The chain is built from TRBV7-9 and TRBJ1-1; D uncertain. In DNA form, the CDR3 reads TGTGCCAGCAGCTTAGCTTTATCGGGGAACACTAAAGCTTTCTTT. Protein: CASSLALSGNTKAFF.